This T cell receptor (beta chain) was identified during a study of blood T cell repertoires in COVID-19. Study overall: Italy, Spain and the United States were the sources of the convalescent and acute COVID-19 samples. From T cells, B-cell-depleted T cells, or PBMCs came the material, which was cDNA or gDNA.

Germline V CDR1 and CDR2: MDHEN, SYDVKM. The CDR3 length is 14 residues. Between the trimmed V and J ends, which lost 2 bases and 7 bases, there was a span of 12 bases. In the original processing: Nucleated cell number was recorded as an estimate derived from reference gene primer amplification. Measured with immunoSEQ multiplex PCR; TCRdb has only the in-frame clones, and not every one. V, J and clone size are those of that table, while D and trimming were read from the DNA. The sample has over 95,000 clones; about four fifths are singletons. The sequenced sample was peripheral blood. The receptor was derived from an older woman with acute or convalescent COVID-19. This chain connects TRBV28 to TRBJ1-5; the D gene is possibly TRBD1 (6 bases). The CDR3: CASSLTGGGQPQHF. The CDR3 nucleotides are TGTGCCAGCAGTTTAACGGGGGGCGGGCAGCCCCAGCATTTT.